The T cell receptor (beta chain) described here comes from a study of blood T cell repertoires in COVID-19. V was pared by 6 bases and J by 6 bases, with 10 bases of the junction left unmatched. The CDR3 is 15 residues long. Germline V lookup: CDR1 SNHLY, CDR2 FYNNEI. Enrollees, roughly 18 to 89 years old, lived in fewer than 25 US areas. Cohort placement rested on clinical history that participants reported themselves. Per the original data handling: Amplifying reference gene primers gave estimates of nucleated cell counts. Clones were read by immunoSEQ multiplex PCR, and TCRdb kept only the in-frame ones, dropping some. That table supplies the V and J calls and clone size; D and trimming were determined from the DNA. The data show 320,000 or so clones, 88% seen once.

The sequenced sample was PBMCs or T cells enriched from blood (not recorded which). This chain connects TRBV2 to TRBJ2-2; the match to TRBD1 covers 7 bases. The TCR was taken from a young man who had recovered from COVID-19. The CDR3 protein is CASSYRGERAGELFF. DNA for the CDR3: TGTGCCAGCAGCTACAGGGGTGAAAGGGCCGGGGAGCTGTTTTTT.